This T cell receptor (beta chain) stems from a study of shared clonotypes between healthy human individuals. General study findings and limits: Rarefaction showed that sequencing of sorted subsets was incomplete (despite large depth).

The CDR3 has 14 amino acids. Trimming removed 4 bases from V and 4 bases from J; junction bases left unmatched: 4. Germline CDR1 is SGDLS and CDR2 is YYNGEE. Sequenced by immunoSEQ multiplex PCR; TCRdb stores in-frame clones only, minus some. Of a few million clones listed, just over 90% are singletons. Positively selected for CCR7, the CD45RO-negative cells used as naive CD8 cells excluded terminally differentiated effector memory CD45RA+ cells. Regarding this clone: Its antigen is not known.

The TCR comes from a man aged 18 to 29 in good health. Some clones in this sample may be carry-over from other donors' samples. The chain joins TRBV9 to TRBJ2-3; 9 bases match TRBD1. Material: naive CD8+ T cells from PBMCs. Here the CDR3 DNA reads TGTGCCAGCAGCACAAACAGGGGGCCAGATACGCAGTATTTT. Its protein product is CASSTNRGPDTQYF.